Sequencing of this T cell receptor (beta chain) was carried out in a study of cytomegalovirus exposure and HLA in healthy donors. Points from the study as a whole: In a later analysis, TCR beta V- and J-gene trimming showed a link to a missense DCLRE1C variant. Most TCRs appeared rarely, but some public TCRs recurred in many donors.

Amplification used 60 Vbeta primers and 13 Jbeta primers. Here immunoSEQ multiplex PCR was the method, and the copy in TCRdb shows in-frame clones only, minus some. The top ten hold roughly 9.7% of the sample, which has about 98,000 clones, under 85% seen once. On this clone itself: The antigen remains unidentified.

Material: PBMCs. The receptor comes from a man aged 18-30 years in good health and CMV-seropositive.

CDR3 DNA: TGTGCCACCAGCAGAGACGCAGGGCGGGGGATGGGTTCACCCCTCCACTTT. It encodes CATSRDAGRGMGSPLHF. The chain uses TRBV15 and TRBJ1-6, with a tentative D call TRBD1 (5 bases). The germline gives CDR1 LNHNV, CDR2 YYDKDF (reference sequence). With 0 bases removed from V and 9 bases from J, the gap between germline ends came to 18 bases. The length of the CDR3 is 17 residues.